This entry lists 31 T cell receptor beta chains sequenced from one sample in a study of Ad26.COV2.S vaccination and SARS-CoV-2 variants. Sequenced by immunoSEQ multiplex PCR; TCRdb stores in-frame clones only, minus some. The table has 380,000 or so clones, 75% to 90% seen once. Documented treatment: about 20 received Ad26.COV2.S at low or high dose, single or two shots; five or six received placebo; per-sample allocation not given. Samples came from day 63 after the first vaccine or placebo injection. This specimen consisted of peripheral blood, obtained in a trial of Ad26.COV2.S vaccine versus placebo. The receptors stem from a person aged 18-60 years who received the Ad26.COV2.S COVID-19 vaccine or a placebo.

The rearrangement joins TRBV7-2 to TRBJ1-5; possibly TRBD1 for D (5 bases). The CDR3 runs to 14 residues. Germline loops: CDR1 SGHTA, CDR2 FQGNSA. Trimming took 5 bases from V and 8 from J, leaving 16 bases between them. For the CDR3, the DNA is TGTGCCAGCAGCGCGCGCCGGGACTTCAAGCCCCAGCATTTT. This encodes CASSARRDFKPQHF.

The chain links TRBV19 to TRBJ1-5; 7 bases map to TRBD1. Germline-derived CDR1 and CDR2 are LNHDA and SQIVND (reference sequence). This CDR3 region has 16 residues. With 8 bases clipped from V and 5 bases from J, the junction kept 15 bases outside the gene matches. In nucleotides, the CDR3 is TGTGCCAGTCACACCCCCAGGACAGGCCACTATCAGCCCCAGCATTTT. It codes for CASHTPRTGHYQPQHF.

This chain uses TRBV19 with TRBJ2-3; 8 bases map to TRBD1. Trimming at V came to 7 bases and at J to 0 bases, leaving 9 bases not matched to a gene. Germline values: CDR1 LNHDA, CDR2 SQIVND (reference sequence). This CDR3 spans 16 amino acids. CDR3 residues: CASTGQGASSTDTQYF. CDR3 DNA: TGTGCCAGTACGGGGCAGGGGGCTTCCAGCACAGATACGCAGTATTTT.

This chain links TRBV19 with TRBJ2-7, with D possibly TRBD2 on 6 matching bases. The CDR3 has 11 amino acids. Germline CDR1 is LNHDA and CDR2 is SQIVND (reference sequence). Trimming shortened V by 7 bases and J by 7 bases, and 11 bases separated the two germline ends. CDR3 sequence: CASTGGREQYF. As DNA, the CDR3 is TGTGCCAGTACCGGGGGAAGGGAGCAGTACTTC.

The CDR3 bases are TGTGCCAGCAGTGCCAGACTGGTTCAAGAGACCCAGTACTTC. Protein: CASSARLVQETQYF. The chain employs TRBV6-2 or TRBV6-3 and TRBJ2-5, with D hard to call. Germline V gene sequence: CDR1 MNHEY, CDR2 SVGEGT. This CDR3 has 14 residues. V lost 5 bases and J lost 2, with 12 bases in between.

The chain combines TRBV5-4 with TRBJ2-3, with TRBD2 as a possible D gene (5 bases). The CDR3 totals 15 residues. CDR1 and CDR2 from the germline V gene are SGHNT and YYREEE (reference sequence). V was trimmed by 0 bases and J by 5 bases, leaving 13 bases between them. The CDR3 region is CASSLAGSPGDTQYF. The DNA of the CDR3 is TGTGCCAGCAGCTTGGCGGGGTCCCCCGGAGATACGCAGTATTTT.

The genes are TRBV18 and TRBJ1-5; no clear D. Per germline, CDR1 KGHSH and CDR2 LQKENI. This CDR3 contains 15 residues. Trimming removed 0 bases from V and 2 bases from J, with 8 bases in between. Here the CDR3 reads CASSPPGKGNQPQHF. In DNA form, the CDR3 reads TGTGCCAGCTCACCACCGGGGAAGGGCAATCAGCCCCAGCATTTT.

This clone has a handful of counts. The chain couples TRBV7-6 to TRBJ2-2, with D unresolved. V was shortened by 11 bases and J by 0 bases, with 13 bases between the two germline ends. This CDR3 is 14 amino acids long. Germline CDR1 reads SGHVS; CDR2 reads FNYEAQ. The CDR3 here is CASARQTNTGELFF. The CDR3 coding sequence is TGTGCCTCAGCTAGGCAGACGAACACCGGGGAGCTGTTTTTT.

The chain combines TRBV6-2 or TRBV6-3 with TRBJ1-3; unclear D gene. Germline V gene data show CDR1 as MNHEY and CDR2 as SVGEGT. Trimming took 6 bases from V and 4 from J, leaving 10 bases between them. This CDR3 is 13 amino acids long. CDR3 region: CASSAFSGNTIYF. CDR3 DNA: TGTGCCAGCAGCGCTTTTTCCGGAAACACCATATATTTT.

The chain recombines TRBV14 with TRBJ2-7; maybe TRBD1 (5 bases). Deletions cut 5 bases from V and 3 bases from J, with 8 bases between. The CDR3 contains 12 residues. From germline, CDR1 is SGHDN and CDR2 FVKESK. The CDR3 is CASSGDSYEQYF. The CDR3, as DNA: TGTGCCAGCAGCGGAGACAGCTACGAGCAGTACTTC.

The rearrangement uses TRBV13 and TRBJ1-2, with a tentative D call TRBD1 (5 bases). The CDR3 length is 15 residues. V was clipped by 5 bases and J by 7 bases, with 20 bases between them. The V gene's germline CDR1 is PRHDT and CDR2 FYEKMQ (reference sequence). The CDR3 DNA follows: TGTGCCAGCAGCCGATCGGGGACCGCGGGTCGTGGCTACACCTTC. Translated, it gives CASSRSGTAGRGYTF.

The chain has TRBV2 and TRBJ2-7, with 7 bases lining up with TRBD1. V shed 5 bases, J shed 7 bases, and the junction held 14 bases outside the gene matches. The V gene's germline CDR1 is SNHLY and CDR2 FYNNEI. CDR3 length: 15 residues. CDR3 loop: CASSTQGPLHREQYF. Here the CDR3 DNA reads TGTGCCAGCAGTACACAGGGGCCCCTCCATCGAGAGCAGTACTTC.

The V gene is TRBV29-1, the J gene TRBJ2-7; D ambiguous. Germline loops: CDR1 SQVTM, CDR2 ANQGSEA. The CDR3 totals 12 residues. Trimming stripped 7 bases from V and 1 base from J, with 11 bases between. The CDR3 DNA is TGCAGCGCAAAGGACGGGTCCTACGAGCAGTACTTC. Encoded protein: CSAKDGSYEQYF.

The chain couples TRBV28 to TRBJ1-1; D uncertain. Per the germline V gene, CDR1 is MDHEN and CDR2 is SYDVKM. V shed 4 bases and J shed 2 bases, with 14 bases lying between them. The CDR3 has 15 residues. The CDR3 here is CASSWFGPINTEAFF. The CDR3 DNA reads as TGTGCCAGCAGTTGGTTCGGACCGATTAACACTGAAGCTTTCTTT. Full variable domain (remainder filled in from reference TRBV28 and TRBJ1-1): DVKVTQSSRYLVKRTGEKVFLECVQDMDHENMFWYRQDPGLGLRLIYFSYDVKMKEKGDIPEGYSVSREKKERFSLILESASTNQTSMYLCASSWFGPINTEAFFGQGTRLTVV.

This clone was recorded a few times. This chain joins TRBV10-3 and TRBJ2-3, with D perhaps TRBD1 or TRBD2 (6 bases each). CDR3 size: 14 residues. From germline, CDR1 is ENHRY and CDR2 SYGVKD. V lost 11 bases and J 1 base, leaving 16 bases between the germline ends. The CDR3 is CAAKGGAGTDTQYF. As DNA, the CDR3 is TGTGCCGCCAAGGGGGGCGCGGGCACAGATACGCAGTATTTT.

The J gene is TRBJ2-3, the V gene TRBV6-4; TRBD2 matches 7 bases. Unmatched junction bases numbered 21, after V lost 1 base and J lost 5 bases. Germline CDR1 and CDR2: MRHNA and SNTAGT. The length of the CDR3 is 20 residues. This chain's CDR3 is CASSDWTSSLDIARGDTQYF. DNA of the CDR3: TGTGCCAGCAGTGACTGGACTAGTAGTCTCGACATTGCTAGGGGAGATACGCAGTATTTT.

The chain joins TRBV9 to TRBJ2-3; 7 nucleotides line up with TRBD2. The CDR3 totals 15 residues. Losses at the gene ends were 2 bases for V and 0 bases for J; bases not matched to a gene: 3. Germline V CDR1 and CDR2: SGDLS, YYNGEE. The CDR3 spells CASSVSGTSTDTQYF. CDR3 DNA sequence: TGTGCCAGCAGCGTCAGCGGGACTAGCACAGATACGCAGTATTTT. The whole variable domain, remainder taken from reference TRBV9 and TRBJ2-3, is DSGVTQTPKHLITATGQRVTLRCSPRSGDLSVYWYQQSLDQGLQFLIQYYNGEERAKGNILERFSAQQFPDLHSELNLSSLELGDSALYFCASSVSGTSTDTQYFGPGTRLTVL.

This chain joins TRBV6-5 and TRBJ2-1; 8 bases are shared with TRBD2. Germline CDR1 MNHEY, CDR2 SVGAGI. The V gene end was trimmed by 4 bases and the J gene end by 3 bases; junction bases not matched to a gene: 2. This CDR3 has 14 residues. CDR3 residues: CASSLSGSYNEQFF. The CDR3 DNA follows: TGTGCCAGCAGTTTGAGCGGGAGCTACAATGAGCAGTTCTTC.

In its sample, this clone was seen once. The chain has TRBV10-3 and TRBJ2-1; no definite D call. Germline assignment: CDR1 ENHRY and CDR2 SYGVKD. This CDR3 is built from 12 residues. The V end lost 6 bases, the J end lost 5 bases, and 8 bases lay between the germline ends. Written as DNA, the CDR3 is TGTGCCATCAGGGGGTTTGACAATGAGCAGTTCTTC. It codes for CAIRGFDNEQFF.

The chain combines TRBV5-5 with TRBJ1-2; the D gene is possibly TRBD1 (5 bases). Trimming left V 4 bases short and J 4 bases short, with 14 bases between. The CDR3 loop spans 14 amino acids. The germline V gene has CDR1 SGHKS and CDR2 YYEKEE (reference sequence). The CDR3 nucleotides are TGTGCCAGCAGCGCCCAACAGGAGTTCTATGGCTACACCTTC. It yields the protein CASSAQQEFYGYTF.

In DNA, the CDR3 is TGCAGTGCTAGTGACTCCGACTTCCAAGAGACCCAGTACTTC. This gives the protein CSASDSDFQETQYF. The rearrangement joins TRBV20-1 to TRBJ2-5; D gene unclear. Trimming took off 3 bases at V and 1 base at J, with 12 bases between the two ends. CDR1 and CDR2 (germline): DFQATT, SNEGSKA (reference sequence). This CDR3 is built from 14 residues.

This rearrangement joins TRBV19 to TRBJ1-6; the D gene is possibly TRBD1 (5 bases). CDR1 is LNHDA, CDR2 SQIVND, per germline (reference sequence). V dropped 5 bases and J dropped 10 bases, with 21 bases sitting between them. This CDR3 is 16 amino acids long. The CDR3 sequence: CASSWGKGSVISPLHF. DNA of the CDR3: TGTGCCAGTAGTTGGGGAAAGGGGTCGGTTATCTCACCCCTCCACTTT.

This sequence joins TRBV11-2 and TRBJ2-3; 9 bases match TRBD2. V was clipped by 1 base and J by 1 base; unmatched bases: 3. Germline V gene data show CDR1 as SGHAT and CDR2 as FQNNGV. The CDR3 extends over 16 amino acids. Here the CDR3 reads CASSLVQRGGTDTQYF. The CDR3, as DNA: TGTGCCAGCAGCTTAGTTCAGCGGGGGGGCACAGATACGCAGTATTTT.

The CDR3 DNA is TGTGCCAGCAGTGACCTAGCGGGGGGGATCAATGAGCAGTTCTTC. It translates to CASSDLAGGINEQFF. The chain combines TRBV6-4 with TRBJ2-1; 12 bases agree with TRBD2. V was pared by 2 bases and J by 6 bases, with 2 bases of the junction left unmatched. This CDR3 has 15 residues. CDR1 is MRHNA, CDR2 SNTAGT, per germline.

This rearrangement joins TRBV9 to TRBJ2-3; the match to TRBD2 covers 10 bases. Germline CDR1 reads SGDLS; CDR2 reads YYNGEE. The CDR3 covers 15 residues. The J segment lost 1 base and the V segment lost 4 bases, leaving 3 bases of the junction unmatched. CDR3 in DNA: TGTGCCAGCAGCCCTAGCGGGGGACGCACAGATACGCAGTATTTT. It is translated as CASSPSGGRTDTQYF.

This chain uses TRBV10-3 with TRBJ1-2; D gene ambiguous. The CDR3 sequence is 13 residues long. The ends were cut back, 3 bases at V and 3 bases at J, with 8 bases in the middle. From germline, CDR1 is ENHRY and CDR2 SYGVKD. CDR3 loop: CAISDKEDYGYTF. CDR3 nucleotides: TGTGCCATCAGTGATAAAGAGGACTATGGCTACACCTTC.

The chain employs TRBV7-9 and TRBJ1-2; TRBD1 is a possible D gene (5 bases). Deletions cut 11 bases from V and 5 bases from J, with 24 bases between. Germline assignment: CDR1 SEHNR and CDR2 FQNEAQ (reference sequence). There are 15 residues in the CDR3. The CDR3 nucleotides read TGTGCCTCCCCCACCCCCCCCGGGACGGCGTATGGCTACACCTTC. It encodes CASPTPPGTAYGYTF.

The chain combines TRBV7-9 with TRBJ1-5, with TRBD1 matching 8 bases. The germline V gene encodes CDR1 SEHNR and CDR2 FQNEAQ (reference sequence). The V gene end was trimmed by 5 bases and the J gene end by 2 bases; junction bases not matched to a gene: 5. The length of the CDR3 is 15 residues. The CDR3 spells CASSQDRVGNQPQHF. In nucleotides, the CDR3 is TGTGCCAGCAGCCAGGACAGGGTCGGCAATCAGCCCCAGCATTTT. The full variable domain, with the rest looked up from reference TRBV7-9 and TRBJ1-5, is DTGVSQNPRHKITKRGQNVTFRCDPISEHNRLYWYRQTLGQGPEFLTYFQNEAQLEKSRLLSDRFSAERPKGSFSTLEIQRTEQGDSAMYLCASSQDRVGNQPQHFGDGTRLSIL.

The rearrangement links TRBV19 to TRBJ1-5; 9 nucleotides line up with TRBD1. Looked up from germline, CDR1 is LNHDA and CDR2 is SQIVND (reference sequence). V dropped 7 bases and J dropped 4; count of bases not matched to a gene: 8. The CDR3 runs 15 residues. CDR3 loop: CASNPGTGTNQPQHF. CDR3 in DNA: TGTGCCAGTAACCCCGGGACAGGGACTAATCAGCCCCAGCATTTT. The full variable domain, in which reference TRBV19 and TRBJ1-5 provide the parts outside the CDR3, is DGGITQSPKYLFRKEGQNVTLSCEQNLNHDAMYWYRQDPGQGLRLIYYSQIVNDFQKGDIAEGYSVSREKKESFPLTVTSAQKNPTAFYLCASNPGTGTNQPQHFGDGTRLSIL.

The rearrangement uses TRBV4-2 and TRBJ1-5; 8 bases match TRBD1. V was clipped by 1 base and J by 4 bases; unmatched bases: 6. The CDR3 is 16 residues long. The germline gives CDR1 LGHNA, CDR2 YNFKEQ. CDR3: CASSQGGTGRNQPQHF. The CDR3 DNA is TGTGCCAGCAGCCAAGGGGGGACAGGACGAAATCAGCCCCAGCATTTT.

This clone was seen a few times. CDR3 in DNA: TGTGCCAGCAGCTTAGAGACAGGGGCCCTCTATGGCTACACCTTC. This translates into CASSLETGALYGYTF. The rearrangement joins TRBV5-6 to TRBJ1-2; TRBD1 matches 8 bases. This CDR3 is 15 amino acids long. The V and J ends lost 2 bases and 4 bases, in that order; junction bases with no gene match: 7. Looked up from germline, CDR1 is SGHDT and CDR2 is YYEEEE.